Sequencing of this T cell receptor beta chain was carried out in a study of shared clonotypes between healthy human individuals. This CDR3 has 15 amino acids. The V end was cut by 0 bases, the J end by 5 bases, with 10 bases between. Germline values: CDR1 SGHVS, CDR2 FNYEAQ. Deep was the level used in running the assay. TCRdb keeps only in-frame clones here, not all; method: immunoSEQ multiplex PCR. Seen here are about 2.4 million clones, roughly nine tenths observed once, and the top ten hold around 0.14%. Input material: naive CD4+ T cells sorted from blood. Subset of the sample: CD45RA+ positively selected. The receptor was isolated from a man between 18 and 29 years old in good health. V gene TRBV7-6 combines with J gene TRBJ1-4, with D unclear. CDR3 residues: CASSLAGEPNEKLFF. The CDR3 coding sequence is TGTGCCAGCAGCTTAGCGGGAGAGCCCAATGAAAAACTGTTTTTT.